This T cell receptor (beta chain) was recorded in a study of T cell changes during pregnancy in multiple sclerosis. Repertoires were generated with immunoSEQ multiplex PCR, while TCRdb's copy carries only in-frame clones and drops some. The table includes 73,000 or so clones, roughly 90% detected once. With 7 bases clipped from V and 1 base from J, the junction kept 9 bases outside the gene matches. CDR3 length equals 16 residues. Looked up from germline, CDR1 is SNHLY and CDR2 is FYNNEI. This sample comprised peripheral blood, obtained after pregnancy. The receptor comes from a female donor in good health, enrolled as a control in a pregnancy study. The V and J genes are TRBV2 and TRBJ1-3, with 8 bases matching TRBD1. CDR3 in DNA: TGTGCCAGCAACCGCCAGGGGGCTCATTCTGGAAACACCATATATTTT. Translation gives CASNRQGAHSGNTIYF.